The clone carrying this T cell receptor beta chain was picked up one time. These data originate in a study of blood T cell repertoires in COVID-19. At the level of the study: The samples span acute and convalescent COVID-19 from the United States, Italy and Spain.

The CDR3 is 11 residues long. Trimming removed 8 bases from V and 3 bases from J, with 8 bases in between. The germline gives CDR1 ENHRY, CDR2 SYGVKD. Under the authors' procedure: It was from reference gene primer amplification that nucleated cell counts were estimated. Data came from immunoSEQ multiplex PCR; TCRdb stores just in-frame clones and leaves some out. The DNA was the basis for D and trimming; V, J and clone size are from that table. The sample lists about 110,000 clones; approximately 88% were seen once. The source of this sequence is an older woman with acute or convalescent COVID-19. V and J are TRBV10-3 and TRBJ2-7; D possibly corresponds to TRBD2 (5 bases). Sequenced material: peripheral blood. CDR3 DNA: TGTGCCATCGCGGGCAGCTACGAGCAGTACTTC. Protein sequence: CAIAGSYEQYF.